This T cell receptor (beta chain) was recorded in a study of blood T cell repertoires in COVID-19. Study background: The study drew acute and convalescent COVID-19 samples from the United States, Italy and Spain. PBMCs, B-cell-depleted T cells, or T cells were the source of the cDNA or gDNA that made up the material.

This CDR3 has 14 residues. The V gene end was trimmed by 6 bases and the J gene end by 5 bases; junction bases not matched to a gene: 4. Germline assignment: CDR1 MNHEY and CDR2 SVGEGT. Original data processing: Reference gene primer amplification in the assay estimated nucleated cell counts. TCRdb's copy holds only in-frame clones and misses some; the assay was immunoSEQ multiplex PCR. The D gene and trimming were derived from the DNA, and the V and J assignments and clone size from that table. Here the sample spans 200,000 or so clones, roughly three quarters being singletons. This clone has only one observation.

The receptor was derived from a man aged 60-69 years with active or convalescent COVID-19. J is TRBJ2-3 and V is TRBV6-2 or TRBV6-3, with 11 bases lining up with TRBD2. Material: peripheral blood. The CDR3 DNA reads TGTGCCAGCAGCTTCGGACTAGCGGGAGATACGCAGTATTTT. Amino acid sequence: CASSFGLAGDTQYF.